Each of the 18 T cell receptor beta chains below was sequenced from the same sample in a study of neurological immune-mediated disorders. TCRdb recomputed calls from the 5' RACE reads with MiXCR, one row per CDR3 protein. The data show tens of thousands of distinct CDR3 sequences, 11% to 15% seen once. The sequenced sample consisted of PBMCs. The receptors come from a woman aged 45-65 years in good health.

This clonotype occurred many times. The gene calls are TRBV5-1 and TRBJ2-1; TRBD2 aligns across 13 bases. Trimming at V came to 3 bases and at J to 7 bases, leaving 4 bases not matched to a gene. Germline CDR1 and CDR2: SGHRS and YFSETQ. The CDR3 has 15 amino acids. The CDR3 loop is CASSWTSGSLNEQFF. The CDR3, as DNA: TGCGCCAGCAGCTGGACTAGCGGGAGTTTGAATGAGCAGTTCTTC.

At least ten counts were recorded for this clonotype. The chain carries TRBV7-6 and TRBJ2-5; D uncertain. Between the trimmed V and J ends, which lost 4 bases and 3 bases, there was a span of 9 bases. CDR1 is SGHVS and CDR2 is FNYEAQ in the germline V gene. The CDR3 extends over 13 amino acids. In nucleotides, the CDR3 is TGTGCCAGCAGCTGGTCGGAGAAAGAGACCCAGTACTTC. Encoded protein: CASSWSEKETQYF.

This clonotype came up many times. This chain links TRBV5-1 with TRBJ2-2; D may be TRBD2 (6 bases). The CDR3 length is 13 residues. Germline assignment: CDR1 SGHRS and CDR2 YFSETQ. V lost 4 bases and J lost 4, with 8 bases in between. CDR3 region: CASSNGGTGELFF. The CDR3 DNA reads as TGCGCCAGCAGCAACGGGGGCACCGGGGAGCTGTTTTTT.

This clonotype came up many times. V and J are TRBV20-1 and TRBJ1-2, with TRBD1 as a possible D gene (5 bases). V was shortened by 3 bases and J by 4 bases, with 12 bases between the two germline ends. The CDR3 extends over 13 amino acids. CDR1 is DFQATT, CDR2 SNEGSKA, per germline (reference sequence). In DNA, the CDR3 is TGCAGTGCTAGTAGTAGGGGCGGCTATGGCTACACCTTC. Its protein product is CSASSRGGYGYTF.

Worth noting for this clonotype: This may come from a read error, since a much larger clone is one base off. The CDR3, as DNA: TGTGCCACCAGCAGAGAAGGCGATGAGCAGCTCTTC. It translates to CATSREGDEQLF. The genes are TRBV15 and TRBJ2-1, with D uncertain. This CDR3 spans 12 amino acids. Germline-derived CDR1 and CDR2 are LNHNV and YYDKDF (reference sequence). The full variable domain, with the rest looked up from reference TRBV15 and TRBJ2-1, is DAMVIQNPRYQVTQFGKPVTLSCSQTLNHNVMYWYQQKSSQAPKLLFHYYDKDFNNEADTPDNFQSRRPNTSFCFLDIRSPGLGDTAMYLCATSREGDEQLFGPGTRLTVL.

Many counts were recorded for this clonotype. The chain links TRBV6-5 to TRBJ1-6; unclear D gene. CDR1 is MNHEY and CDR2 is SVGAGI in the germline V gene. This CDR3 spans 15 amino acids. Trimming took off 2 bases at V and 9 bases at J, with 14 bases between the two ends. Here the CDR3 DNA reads TGTGCCAGCAGTTACAATCCGACGGAGGGTTCACCCCTCCACTTT. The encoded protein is CASSYNPTEGSPLHF.

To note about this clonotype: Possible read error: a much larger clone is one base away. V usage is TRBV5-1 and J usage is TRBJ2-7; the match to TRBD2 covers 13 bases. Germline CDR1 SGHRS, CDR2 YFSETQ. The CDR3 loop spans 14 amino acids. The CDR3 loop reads CASSLEGTSGERCF. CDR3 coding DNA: TGCGCCAGCAGCTTGGAAGGGACTAGCGGGGAGCGTTGCTTC.

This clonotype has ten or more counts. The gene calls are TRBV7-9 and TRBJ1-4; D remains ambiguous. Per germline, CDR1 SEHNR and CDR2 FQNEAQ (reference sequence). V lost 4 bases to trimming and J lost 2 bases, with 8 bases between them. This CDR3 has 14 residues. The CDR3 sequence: CASSSVYTNEKLFF. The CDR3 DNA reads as TGTGCCAGCAGCTCAGTGTACACTAATGAAAAACTGTTTTTT. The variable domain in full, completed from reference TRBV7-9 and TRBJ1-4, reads DTGVSQNPRHKITKRGQNVTFRCDPISEHNRLYWYRQTLGQGPEFLTYFQNEAQLEKSRLLSDRFSAERPKGSFSTLEIQRTEQGDSAMYLCASSSVYTNEKLFFGSGTQLSVL.

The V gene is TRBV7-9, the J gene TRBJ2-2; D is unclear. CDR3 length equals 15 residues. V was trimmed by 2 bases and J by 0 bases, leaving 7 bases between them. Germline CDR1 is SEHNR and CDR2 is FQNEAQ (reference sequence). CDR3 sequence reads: CASSLRAPNTGELFF. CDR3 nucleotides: TGTGCCAGCAGCTTAAGGGCTCCGAACACCGGGGAGCTGTTTTTT.

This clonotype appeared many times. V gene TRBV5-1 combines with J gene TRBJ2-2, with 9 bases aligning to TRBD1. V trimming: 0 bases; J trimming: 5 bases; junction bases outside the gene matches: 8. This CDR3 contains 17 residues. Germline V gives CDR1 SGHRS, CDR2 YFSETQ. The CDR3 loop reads CASSLDPPGQGTGELFF. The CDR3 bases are TGCGCCAGCAGCTTGGATCCTCCGGGACAGGGAACCGGGGAGCTGTTTTTT.

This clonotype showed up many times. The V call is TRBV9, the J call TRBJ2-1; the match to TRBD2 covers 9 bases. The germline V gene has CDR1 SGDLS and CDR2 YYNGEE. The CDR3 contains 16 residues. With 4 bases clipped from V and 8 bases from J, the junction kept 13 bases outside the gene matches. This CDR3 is CASSSGVREGRHEQFF. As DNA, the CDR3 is TGTGCCAGCAGCTCGGGTGTGCGGGAGGGCCGACATGAGCAGTTCTTC.

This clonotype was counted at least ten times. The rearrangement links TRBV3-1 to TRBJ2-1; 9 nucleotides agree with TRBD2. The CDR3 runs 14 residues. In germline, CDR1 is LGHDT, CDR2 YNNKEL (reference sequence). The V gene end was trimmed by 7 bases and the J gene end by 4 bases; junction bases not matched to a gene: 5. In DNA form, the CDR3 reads TGTGCCAGCAAGTCTAGCGGGGTGTACAATGAGCAGTTCTTC. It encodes CASKSSGVYNEQFF.

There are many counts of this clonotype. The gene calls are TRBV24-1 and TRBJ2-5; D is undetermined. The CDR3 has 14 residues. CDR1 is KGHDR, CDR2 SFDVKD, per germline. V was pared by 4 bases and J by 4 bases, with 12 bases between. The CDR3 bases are TGTGCCACCAGTGAACCCGACGGTAGAGAGACCCAGTACTTC. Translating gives CATSEPDGRETQYF.

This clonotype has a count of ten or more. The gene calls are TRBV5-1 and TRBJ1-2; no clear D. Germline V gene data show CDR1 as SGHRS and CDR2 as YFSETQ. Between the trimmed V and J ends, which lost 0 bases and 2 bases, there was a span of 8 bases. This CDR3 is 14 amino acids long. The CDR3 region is CASSLGDKNYGYTF. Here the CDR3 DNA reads TGCGCCAGCAGCTTGGGAGACAAGAACTATGGCTACACCTTC.

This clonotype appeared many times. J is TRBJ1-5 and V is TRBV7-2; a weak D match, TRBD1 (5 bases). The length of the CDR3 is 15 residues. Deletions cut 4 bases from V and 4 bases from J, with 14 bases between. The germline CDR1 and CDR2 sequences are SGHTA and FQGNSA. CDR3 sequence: CASSSKGSRNQPQHF. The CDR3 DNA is TGTGCCAGCAGCTCGAAGGGGAGTCGGAATCAGCCCCAGCATTTT.

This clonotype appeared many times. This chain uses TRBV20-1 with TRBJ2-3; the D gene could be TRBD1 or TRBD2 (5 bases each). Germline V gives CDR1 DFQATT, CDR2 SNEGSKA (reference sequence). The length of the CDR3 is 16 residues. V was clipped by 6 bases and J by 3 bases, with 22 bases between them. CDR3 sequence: CSAPGVPRGETDTQYF. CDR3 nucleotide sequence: TGCAGTGCCCCCGGCGTCCCTCGAGGGGAGACAGATACGCAGTATTTT.

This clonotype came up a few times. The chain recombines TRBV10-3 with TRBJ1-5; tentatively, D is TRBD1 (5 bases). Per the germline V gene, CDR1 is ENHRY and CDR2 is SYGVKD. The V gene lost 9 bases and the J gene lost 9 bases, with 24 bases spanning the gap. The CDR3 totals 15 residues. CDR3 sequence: CAIRNRGGGARPQHF. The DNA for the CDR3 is TGTGCCATACGAAACCGAGGTGGGGGTGCCCGGCCCCAGCATTTT.

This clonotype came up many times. The CDR3 DNA reads as TGTGCCAGCAGCTCGGGGGGGGGCCCCGGGGAGCTGTTTTTT. Its translation: CASSSGGGPGELFF. The chain joins TRBV7-8 to TRBJ2-2; 8 bases line up with TRBD2. Germline values: CDR1 SGHVS, CDR2 FQNEAQ. CDR3 length: 14 residues. V lost 4 bases and J lost 6; bases outside the gene matches: 4.